Sequencing of this TCR beta chain was carried out in a study of Graves' ophthalmopathy and Graves' hyperthyroidism. Study-wide background: The collection of peripheral blood took place at initial diagnosis, before any treatment. Findings and caveats of the study: The study's model predicted ophthalmopathy progression at about 68% sensitivity and 72% to 75% specificity. Among thyroid clonotypes expanded above 0.001 frequency, most also appeared in blood.

Amplified TCR beta CDR3 regions were obtained using RNA transcripts as template. In the first round, RT-PCR was carried out with HTBI primers, and a multiplex PCR formed the second round. TCRdb processed the multiplex PCR reads anew with MiXCR; each CDR3 protein has one entry. Counted here are roughly 700,000 distinct CDR3 sequences, roughly two fifths occurring once; the ten biggest clones make up 35% to 55%. V was clipped by 3 bases and J by 8 bases, with 17 bases between them. Germline V CDR1 and CDR2: SGHNT, YYREEE (reference sequence). The CDR3 runs 14 residues. Symptoms, serum thyroxine and TRAb, thyroid ultrasound, and orbital computed tomography formed the diagnostic basis. On this clonotype itself: Its antigen is not known.

The chain combines TRBV5-4 with TRBJ1-2; D not certain. Input material: peripheral blood. The clonotype was recovered from an adult man with Graves' ophthalmopathy. CDR3 protein: CASSSVGAFWGYTF. Here the CDR3 DNA reads TGTGCCAGCAGCTCCGTAGGCGCGTTCTGGGGCTACACCTTC.